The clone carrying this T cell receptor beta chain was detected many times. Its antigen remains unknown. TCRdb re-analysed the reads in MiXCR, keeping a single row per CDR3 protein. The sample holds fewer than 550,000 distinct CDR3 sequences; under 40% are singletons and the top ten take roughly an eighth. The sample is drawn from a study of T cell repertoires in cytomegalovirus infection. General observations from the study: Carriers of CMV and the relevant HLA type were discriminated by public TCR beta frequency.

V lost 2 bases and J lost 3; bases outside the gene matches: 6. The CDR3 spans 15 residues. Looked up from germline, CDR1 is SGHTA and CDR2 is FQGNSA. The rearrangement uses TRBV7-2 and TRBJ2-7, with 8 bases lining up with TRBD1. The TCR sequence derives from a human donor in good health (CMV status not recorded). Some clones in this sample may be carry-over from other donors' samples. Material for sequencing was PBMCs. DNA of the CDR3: TGTGCCAGCAGCTTACGGACAGGGCTTATCTACGAGCAGTACTTC. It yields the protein CASSLRTGLIYEQYF. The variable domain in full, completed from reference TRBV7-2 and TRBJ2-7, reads GAGVSQSPSNKVTEKGKDVELRCDPISGHTALYWYRQSLGQGLEFLIYFQGNSAPDKSGLPSDRFSAERTGGSVSTLTIQRTQQEDSAVYLCASSLRTGLIYEQYFGPGTRLTVT.